A single sample is the source of the 12 T cell receptor beta chains below, sequenced in a study of tumor-infiltrating lymphocytes in primary liver carcinoma. Total RNA (around 500 ng) served as template for TCR beta cDNA synthesis primed by a constant-region primer. TCR beta libraries came from three nested multiplex PCR rounds using slightly modified ARM-PCR. A C-beta reverse primer was combined with TRBV1-TRBV30 forward primers in the first two PCR rounds, and each round had around 11 cycles. TCRdb processed the multiplex PCR reads anew with MiXCR; each CDR3 protein has one entry. The table includes some 320,000 distinct CDR3 sequences, roughly 60% detected once. Blood RNA was derived from unsorted whole blood, and germline DNA was extracted too. Input material: peripheral blood. These receptors were collected from a man in his forties with primary liver carcinoma and hepatitis B virus infection.

To note about this clonotype: Germline is not matched at one junction end, which may reflect a read error. The chain employs TRBV6-5 and TRBJ1-1; the D gene is possibly TRBD1 (6 bases). The germline gives CDR1 MNHEY, CDR2 SVGAGI. There are 13 residues in the CDR3. CDR3 loop: CASLSGGATGAFF. CDR3 sequence (DNA): TGTGCCAGCCTCTCGGGGGGGGCCACTGGAGCTTTCTTT.

The J gene is TRBJ2-7, the V gene TRBV25-1, with 9 bases that match TRBD1. V was pared by 7 bases and J by 6 bases, with 4 bases of the junction left unmatched. Germline lookup yields CDR1 MGHDK and CDR2 SYGVNS. The CDR3 loop spans 12 amino acids. CDR3 sequence: CASTGTGIEQYF. The CDR3 DNA follows: TGTGCCAGCACCGGGACAGGGATCGAGCAGTACTTC.

A remark on this clonotype: One end of the junction is discordant with germline, which a read error may explain. The chain recombines TRBV11-2 with TRBJ2-2; 7 bases fit TRBD1. Germline lookup yields CDR1 SGHAT and CDR2 FQNNGV. This CDR3 is built from 15 residues. CDR3 sequence reads: CASSLARGNIGELFF. In DNA form, the CDR3 reads TGTGCCAGCAGCTTAGCCAGGGGGAACATCGGGGAACTGTTTTTT. Based on the CDR3 plus reference TRBV11-2 and TRBJ2-2, the full variable domain is EAGVAQSPRYKIIEKRQSVAFWCNPISGHATLYWYQQILGQGPKLLIQFQNNGVVDDSQLPKDRFSAERLKGVDSTLKIQPAKLEDSAVYLCASSLARGNIGELFFGEGSRLTVL.

Only one count was recorded for this clonotype. The genes are TRBV30 and TRBJ1-5; D is undetermined. This CDR3 region has 14 residues. Germline lookup yields CDR1 GTSNPN and CDR2 SVGIG (reference sequence). The V end was cut by 1 base, the J end by 7 bases, with 14 bases between. The DNA of the CDR3 is TGTGCCTGGAGTGGAGAGGCATTAAAACAGCCCCAGCATTTT. Encoded protein: CAWSGEALKQPQHF.

Remarks on this clonotype: A single base separates this from a much larger clone, so it may be a read error. The chain employs TRBV6-6 and TRBJ2-3; TRBD1 aligns across 12 bases. This CDR3 contains 15 residues. Losses at the gene ends were 4 bases for V and 8 bases for J; bases not matched to a gene: 7. Germline CDR1 and CDR2: MNHNY and SVGAGI (reference sequence). CDR3 loop: CASSLGQGAPGTQYF. CDR3 nucleotides: TGTGCCAGCAGTTTGGGACAGGGGGCACCAGGTACGCAGTATTTT.

Remarks on this clonotype: Because it lacks the conserved phenylalanine or tryptophan at the end, this CDR3 is likely a read error. This sequence joins TRBV28 and TRBJ2-5; D is perhaps TRBD1 (5 bases). The V end was cut by 3 bases, the J end by 5 bases, with 13 bases between. The CDR3 has 14 residues. Per the germline V gene, CDR1 is MDHEN and CDR2 is SYDVKM. CDR3 sequence: CASSLPRVHETQYL. CDR3 bases: TGTGCCAGCAGTTTGCCCAGGGTTCATGAGACCCAGTACCTC.

The chain recombines TRBV7-9 with TRBJ1-2; TRBD1 is a possible D gene (5 bases). Deletions cut 0 bases from V and 7 bases from J, with 6 bases between. Per the germline V gene, CDR1 is SEHNR and CDR2 is FQNEAQ (reference sequence). This CDR3 comprises 12 residues. CDR3: CASSLADSGYTF. The CDR3 nucleotides are TGTGCCAGCAGCTTAGCTGACAGTGGCTACACCTTC.

This clonotype was counted many times. V usage is TRBV6-6 and J usage is TRBJ2-1, with unresolved D. Germline CDR1 reads MNHNY; CDR2 reads SVGAGI (reference sequence). The length of the CDR3 is 10 residues. Trimming took off 6 bases at V and 9 bases at J, with 6 bases between the two ends. The CDR3 loop reads CASRSVEQFF. In DNA form, the CDR3 reads TGTGCCAGCAGGAGCGTTGAGCAGTTCTTC.

Turning to this clonotype: In this CDR3 the conserved last residue, phenylalanine or tryptophan, is missing, so a read error is likely. The gene calls are TRBV11-2 and TRBJ2-1; D is perhaps TRBD2 (5 bases). V was trimmed by 3 bases and J by 8 bases, leaving 11 bases between them. CDR1 and CDR2 (germline): SGHAT, FQNNGV. The CDR3 runs to 13 residues. DNA for the CDR3: TGTGCCAGCAGCTTCTCCCTAGCCCATGAGCAGTTCTCC. This encodes CASSFSLAHEQFS.

This clonotype was seen ten or more times. The CDR3 here is CASSDNNEKLFF. The CDR3 nucleotides read TGTGCCAGCAGTGATAATAATGAAAAACTGTTTTTT. The rearrangement uses TRBV6-1 and TRBJ1-4; D is undetermined. From germline, CDR1 is MNHNS and CDR2 SASEGT. The CDR3 is 12 residues long. Trimming removed 3 bases from V and 4 bases from J, with 3 bases in between.

Of note for this clonotype: Sequence at one end of the junction differs from germline and may be a read error. This sequence joins TRBV29-1 and TRBJ2-5; TRBD2 matches at 8 bases. Germline V CDR1 and CDR2: SQVTM, ANQGSEA. The CDR3 totals 15 residues. CDR3 coding DNA: TGCAGCGTCGAAGCGGACCGGGAGGGAGCAGAGACCCAGTACTTC. Translated, it gives CSVEADREGAETQYF.

This clonotype came up many times. The chain combines TRBV4-1 with TRBJ2-7, with D perhaps TRBD2 (5 bases). The CDR3 has 18 residues. Trimming removed 4 bases from V and 1 base from J, with 23 bases in between. The germline V gene encodes CDR1 MGHRA and CDR2 YSYEKL. The CDR3 region is CASSLLEMSGNPSYEQYF. The CDR3 DNA follows: TGCGCCAGCAGCCTACTGGAAATGTCCGGGAACCCTTCCTACGAGCAGTACTTC.